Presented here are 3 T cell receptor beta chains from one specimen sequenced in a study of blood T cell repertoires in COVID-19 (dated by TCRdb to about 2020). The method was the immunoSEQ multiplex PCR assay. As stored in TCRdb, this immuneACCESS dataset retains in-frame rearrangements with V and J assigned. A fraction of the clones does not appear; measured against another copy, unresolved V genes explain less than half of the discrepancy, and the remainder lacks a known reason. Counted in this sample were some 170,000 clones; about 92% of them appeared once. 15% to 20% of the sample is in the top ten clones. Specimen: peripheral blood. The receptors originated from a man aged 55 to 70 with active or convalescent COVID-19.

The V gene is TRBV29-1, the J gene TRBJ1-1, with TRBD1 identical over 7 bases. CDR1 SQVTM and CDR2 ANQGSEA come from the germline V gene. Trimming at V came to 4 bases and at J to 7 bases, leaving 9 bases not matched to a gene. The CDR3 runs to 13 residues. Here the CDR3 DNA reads TGCAGCGTTGGCTCCGGACAGGCAAATGAAGCTTTCTTT. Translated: CSVGSGQANEAFF.

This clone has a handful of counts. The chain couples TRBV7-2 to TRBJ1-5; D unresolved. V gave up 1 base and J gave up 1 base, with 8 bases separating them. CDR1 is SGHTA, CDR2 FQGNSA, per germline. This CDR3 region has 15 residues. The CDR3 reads CASSLESRSNQPQHF. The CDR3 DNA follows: TGTGCCAGCAGCTTAGAGAGCAGGAGCAATCAGCCCCAGCATTTT.

CDR3 DNA: TGTGCCAGCAGTTACTCGAGCCAGGGGGCGAACATTCAGTACTTC. Its protein is CASSYSSQGANIQYF. The rearrangement joins TRBV6-2 or TRBV6-3 to TRBJ2-4; 8 nucleotides match TRBD1. V was pared by 0 bases and J by 7 bases, with 5 bases of the junction left unmatched. This CDR3 spans 15 amino acids. The germline gives CDR1 MNHEY, CDR2 SVGEGT.